This T cell receptor beta chain appears in the sequencing data of a study of a mutant IDH1 vaccine in newly diagnosed glioma. V lost 7 bases and J lost 4, with 13 bases in between. From germline, CDR1 is MNHEY and CDR2 SMNVEV (reference sequence). The CDR3 extends over 14 amino acids. Time point here: week 35, safety follow-up. The investigators gave 300 ug of mutant IDH1 20-mer peptide in each vaccine dose, together with topical imiquimod. As concerns this clone: Its antigen is unidentified.

TCRdb's table, derived via immunoSEQ multiplex PCR, lists solely in-frame clones and lacks some. The table includes 30,000 or so clones, roughly 85% detected once. The TCR sequence derives from a woman aged 18-30 years with glioma. The specimen was PBMCs, collected from a glioma patient whose treatment included an IDH1 peptide vaccine. This chain connects TRBV27 to TRBJ2-2; no reliable D call. CDR3 coding DNA: TGTGCCAGCACCTATTCACTGACCACCGGGGAGCTGTTTTTT. Translating gives CASTYSLTTGELFF.